This T cell receptor beta chain was profiled in a study of beta chain features in type 1 diabetes. General study points: All four CD4+ subsets from Type 1 diabetes patients carried moderately but significantly shorter TCRB CDR3s.

In regard to this clone: Its matching antigen is unknown. A junction boundary mismatches the germline segment, possibly from a read error.

Expressed TCRB transcripts were sequenced because the entire RNA isolate underwent reverse transcription. This table comes from immunoSEQ multiplex PCR, and its TCRdb copy is limited to in-frame clones, with some not included. Here the sample spans about 650,000 clones, roughly an eighth being singletons. This CDR3 has 16 residues. CDR1 is SSHAT and CDR2 is FNYEAQ in the germline V gene (reference sequence). This chain connects TRBV7-7 to TRBJ2-1; 9 nucleotides match TRBD1. The origin of this receptor is a man aged 30 to 45 with type 1 diabetes. The sequenced sample was naive CD4+ T cells from blood. CDR3 residues: CASSPAGTGLYNEQFF. DNA for the CDR3: TGTGCTAGCAGCCCGGCAGGGACAGGGCTCTACAATGAGCAGTTCTTC.